The present entry profiles one TCR beta chain with its context. Its antigen is undetermined. This sample is drawn from a study of cytomegalovirus exposure and HLA in healthy donors. Study information: An analysis done earlier identified 100 million to 140 million unique TCR beta sequences from 200 million or so T cells.

The germline CDR1 and CDR2 sequences are SGHTA and FQGNSA. V shed 4 bases, J shed 2 bases, and the junction held 3 bases outside the gene matches. The CDR3 consists of 14 residues. A multiplex PCR was run with 60 Vbeta primers and 13 Jbeta primers. The repertoire was sequenced with immunoSEQ multiplex PCR; TCRdb's copy has only in-frame clones and lacks some. The data contain some 100,000 clones, approximately 68% of them singletons. Study results and limitations: Upon later analysis, HLA-associated TCR beta chains proved more clonally expanded than other, equally common chains.

This clonotype was obtained from a woman aged 18 to 35 in good health and CMV-seropositive. The genes are TRBV7-2 and TRBJ2-7, with 9 nucleotides matching TRBD2. Specimen: PBMCs. This CDR3 is CASSYQRGAYEQYF. The CDR3 nucleotides read TGTGCCAGCAGCTACCAGCGGGGGGCCTACGAGCAGTACTTC.